A single sample is the source of the 30 T cell receptor beta chains below, sequenced in a study of regulatory T cells in long-lasting Graves disease. With iRepertoire HTBI primers and Arm-PCR of CDR3 regions, TCR beta libraries were built. TCRdb used MiXCR to reprocess the multiplex PCR reads, holding one entry per CDR3 protein. Among some 320,000 distinct CDR3 sequences listed, 15% to 20% were seen once. Time point described: newly diagnosed GD, antithyroid drugs for less than 3 months. Following extraction of RNA from PBMCs, that RNA was used to make the TCR library. The specimen comprised peripheral blood mononuclear cells (PBMCs), sampled at new diagnosis, from a patient treated with antithyroid drugs. The receptor source for this set is a female donor with Graves disease.

There are many counts of this clonotype. CDR3 nucleotides: TGTGCCAGCAGCGTAGACCCCGCTGGGCTAGTCGTCCACGAGCAGTACTTC. The encoded protein is CASSVDPAGLVVHEQYF. The chain joins TRBV9 to TRBJ2-7; D uncertain. The length of the CDR3 is 17 residues. Trimming removed 0 bases at V and 5 bases at J, with 21 bases between. Per germline, CDR1 SGDLS and CDR2 YYNGEE.

This clonotype appeared many times. The chain joins TRBV12-3 or TRBV12-4 to TRBJ2-2; 10 nucleotides match TRBD2. V was clipped by 6 bases and J by 4 bases; unmatched bases: 5. This CDR3 comprises 15 residues. CDR3 region: CASSLAGAGTGELFF. The CDR3 DNA follows: TGTGCCAGCAGCCTAGCGGGAGCGGGCACCGGGGAGCTGTTTTTT.

A word on this clonotype: A much larger clone differs from this one at a single base, so this may be a read error. Lacking the conserved final phenylalanine or tryptophan, this CDR3 likely reflects a read error. This chain links TRBV28 with TRBJ1-2, with a tentative D call TRBD1 (5 bases). The CDR3 extends over 13 amino acids. V dropped 6 bases and J dropped 3 bases, with 11 bases sitting between them. Per germline, CDR1 MDHEN and CDR2 SYDVKM. The CDR3: CASSLAGHYGYTS. In DNA form, the CDR3 reads TGTGCCAGCAGCCTCGCAGGGCACTATGGCTACACCTCC.

The table lists this clonotype with many counts. J is TRBJ1-4 and V is TRBV11-3; 9 bases align to TRBD1. In germline, CDR1 is SGHNT, CDR2 YENEEA. This CDR3 is built from 17 residues. Trimming cost V 5 bases and J 2 bases; bases outside gene matches: 9. The DNA for the CDR3 is TGTGCCAGCAGCCTTACCTCTGGACAGGGGACTAATGAAAAACTGTTTTTT. Translated, it gives CASSLTSGQGTNEKLFF.

This clonotype was recorded at least ten times. V is TRBV6-2 or TRBV6-3 and J is TRBJ2-7; 11 bases line up with TRBD1. Trimming cost V 0 bases and J 6 bases; bases outside gene matches: 4. Germline assignment: CDR1 MNHEY and CDR2 SVGEGT. The CDR3 covers 15 residues. Here the CDR3 reads CASSYSRTGGSEQYF. Here the CDR3 DNA reads TGTGCCAGCAGTTACTCCAGGACAGGGGGCAGCGAGCAGTACTTC.

The rearrangement joins TRBV5-8 to TRBJ1-2; D call uncertain. Germline assignment: CDR1 SGHTS and CDR2 YDEGEE. The CDR3 covers 14 residues. The V end lost 0 bases, the J end lost 7 bases, and 13 bases lay between the germline ends. The chain's CDR3 is CASSLGDFPAGYTF. As DNA, the CDR3 is TGTGCCAGCAGCTTGGGTGACTTTCCCGCTGGCTACACCTTC.

This clonotype has ten or more counts. The chain employs TRBV28 and TRBJ2-7; D possibly corresponds to TRBD2 (6 bases). Germline CDR1 and CDR2: MDHEN and SYDVKM. The CDR3 spans 14 residues. Trimming took 1 base from V and 2 from J, leaving 9 bases between them. CDR3 DNA: TGTGCCAGCAGTTTATTAGCGGAGACCTACGAGCAGTACTTC. This encodes CASSLLAETYEQYF.

This clonotype was seen repeatedly, ten times or more. The J gene is TRBJ2-3, the V gene TRBV5-1, with D possibly matching TRBD2 (5 bases). Between the trimmed V and J ends, which lost 0 bases and 1 base, there was a span of 9 bases. Per the germline V gene, CDR1 is SGHRS and CDR2 is YFSETQ. The CDR3 is 15 residues long. The chain's CDR3 is CASSLAGSGTDTQYF. DNA of the CDR3: TGCGCCAGCAGCTTGGCGGGATCTGGCACAGATACGCAGTATTTT.

This clonotype was counted ten times or more. The V call is TRBV5-4, the J call TRBJ2-1; tentatively, D is TRBD2 (6 bases). Per germline, CDR1 SGHNT and CDR2 YYREEE (reference sequence). This CDR3 has 16 amino acids. Trimming pared 5 bases from V and 1 base from J, leaving 16 bases between. The CDR3 is CASRQGTSPSYNEQFF. The CDR3 nucleotides are TGTGCCAGCAGACAAGGGACTTCTCCTTCCTACAATGAGCAGTTCTTC.

This clonotype has ten or more counts. The chain couples TRBV28 to TRBJ1-5, with 7 bases matching TRBD1. The V gene's germline CDR1 is MDHEN and CDR2 SYDVKM. This CDR3 has 16 residues. V lost 8 bases to trimming and J lost 9 bases; unmatched junction nucleotides: 19. The CDR3 DNA reads as TGTGCCAGCGCTATCCTATTTCAGGGGGTGGCACCGCCCCAGCATTTT. Residues: CASAILFQGVAPPQHF.

This clonotype was observed at least ten times. J is TRBJ2-3 and V is TRBV12-3 or TRBV12-4; D is possibly TRBD1 or TRBD2 (5 bases each). There are 15 residues in the CDR3. Between the trimmed V and J ends, which lost 5 bases and 2 bases, there was a span of 14 bases. The CDR3 here is CASSPSGPYTDTQYF. CDR3 bases: TGTGCCAGCAGTCCGTCGGGACCATACACAGATACGCAGTATTTT.

For this clonotype: This may arise from a read error, as a much more abundant clone is one base away. The chain has TRBV20-1 and TRBJ2-1; 8 positions agree with TRBD2. Germline CDR1 DFQATT, CDR2 SNEGSKA (reference sequence). This CDR3 comprises 15 residues. CDR3 coding DNA: TGCAGTGCCCTTCCGGGGGGGGCCTCCTACGATGAGCAGTTCTTC. It specifies CSALPGGASYDEQFF.

This clonotype was observed a few times. V and J are TRBV7-8 and TRBJ1-6; D perhaps matches TRBD1 (6 bases). CDR1 and CDR2 (germline): SGHVS, FQNEAQ. The CDR3 runs to 15 residues. V lost 5 bases and J lost 9, with 17 bases in between. The CDR3 here is CASSQSRGGPSPLHF. The CDR3 region has the DNA TGTGCCAGCAGCCAATCCAGGGGCGGTCCTTCACCCCTCCACTTT.

At least ten counts were recorded for this clonotype. The chain carries TRBV28 and TRBJ1-2; 9 positions agree with TRBD1. The J segment lost 4 bases and the V segment lost 7 bases, leaving 10 bases of the junction unmatched. The CDR3 has 15 residues. CDR1 and CDR2 from the germline V gene are MDHEN and SYDVKM. The CDR3 DNA reads as TGTGCCAGCACCAGAACCCGGACAGGGGCCTATGGCTACACCTTC. Translation gives CASTRTRTGAYGYTF.

This clonotype has at least ten counts. The rearrangement links TRBV12-3 or TRBV12-4 to TRBJ2-2; weak D call: TRBD1 (6 bases). CDR3 length: 15 residues. V was shortened by 5 bases and J by 3 bases, with 13 bases between the two germline ends. CDR3 nucleotides: TGTGCCAGCAGTCTCCGGGACACCCACACCGGGGAGCTGTTTTTT. It translates to CASSLRDTHTGELFF.

About this clonotype itself: A read error may produce the germline difference seen at one junction end. The chain combines TRBV20-1 with TRBJ1-3; 11 bases line up with TRBD1. The germline CDR1 and CDR2 sequences are DFQATT and SNEGSKA (reference sequence). The CDR3 has 16 amino acids. CDR3 in DNA: TGCAGTGTCCTAAGCCGGGACAGGGGGATGGAAAACACTATATATTTT. Translation gives CSVLSRDRGMENTIYF.

This clonotype was found many times. The chain uses TRBV7-9 and TRBJ2-3; D call uncertain. The CDR3 consists of 13 residues. Germline V gene sequence: CDR1 SEHNR, CDR2 FQNEAQ (reference sequence). V was shortened by 2 bases and J by 6 bases, with 9 bases between the two germline ends. CDR3 loop: CASSLLPRDTQYF. CDR3 nucleotide sequence: TGTGCCAGCAGCTTACTCCCGAGGGATACGCAGTATTTT. The full variable domain, completed using reference TRBV7-9 and TRBJ2-3, is DTGVSQNPRHKITKRGQNVTFRCDPISEHNRLYWYRQTLGQGPEFLTYFQNEAQLEKSRLLSDRFSAERPKGSFSTLEIQRTEQGDSAMYLCASSLLPRDTQYFGPGTRLTVL.

This clonotype showed up many times. This rearrangement joins TRBV27 to TRBJ2-3, with 9 bases identical to TRBD2. CDR1 and CDR2 (germline): MNHEY, SMNVEV (reference sequence). Trimming at V came to 7 bases and at J to 4 bases, leaving 15 bases not matched to a gene. This CDR3 has 17 amino acids. CDR3: CASTPRSSGSLPDTQYF. The CDR3 nucleotides are TGTGCCAGCACCCCCCGGAGTAGCGGGAGTCTGCCAGATACGCAGTATTTT.

A word on this clonotype: A far bigger clonotype differs at one base, so this is likely a read error. The chain uses TRBV11-2 and TRBJ2-5; D may correspond to TRBD1 or TRBD2 (5 bases each). The end of the DNA is better explained by TRBJ2-1, so the J call may be wrong. The CDR3 sequence is 13 residues long. Germline CDR1 SGHAT, CDR2 FQNNGV. As DNA, the CDR3 is TGTGCCAGCAGCTTGGGACGATACAATGACCAGTTCTTC. This sequence encodes CASSLGRYNDQFF.

The V gene is TRBV28, the J gene TRBJ2-1; 8 nucleotides line up with TRBD1. Per germline, CDR1 MDHEN and CDR2 SYDVKM. This CDR3 has 14 residues. V trimming: 4 bases; J trimming: 4 bases; junction bases outside the gene matches: 3. CDR3 loop: CASSSRDRYNEQFF. In nucleotides, the CDR3 is TGTGCCAGCAGTTCCAGGGACAGGTACAATGAGCAGTTCTTC.

The V call is TRBV10-2, the J call TRBJ2-4, with 7 bases identical to TRBD1. In germline, CDR1 is WSHSY, CDR2 SAAADI. There are 15 residues in the CDR3. The trim removed 6 bases at V and 0 bases at J, leaving 5 bases unmatched. CDR3 in DNA: TGCGCCAGCAGACCCGGGACAGAAGCCAAAAACATTCAGTACTTC. Translated, it gives CASRPGTEAKNIQYF.

The CDR3 sequence is CASSLAGLAMIPYEQYF. In DNA form, the CDR3 reads TGTGCCAGCAGCTTAGCGGGACTAGCGATGATTCCTTACGAGCAGTACTTC. The chain joins TRBV11-2 to TRBJ2-7, with 10 positions matching TRBD2. With 1 base clipped from V and 4 bases from J, the junction kept 10 bases outside the gene matches. Germline assignment: CDR1 SGHAT and CDR2 FQNNGV. This CDR3 contains 17 residues. Complete variable domain (other parts from reference TRBV11-2 and TRBJ2-7): EAGVAQSPRYKIIEKRQSVAFWCNPISGHATLYWYQQILGQGPKLLIQFQNNGVVDDSQLPKDRFSAERLKGVDSTLKIQPAKLEDSAVYLCASSLAGLAMIPYEQYFGPGTRLTVT.

Concerning this clonotype: With a much larger clone just one base away, this may be a read error. The chain has TRBV12-3 or TRBV12-4 and TRBJ2-1; weak D call: TRBD2 (6 bases). CDR3 length: 15 amino acids. In DNA, the CDR3 is TGTGCCAGCAGTCGGGACTTTGGATCCTACAATAAGCAGTTCTTC. It is translated as CASSRDFGSYNKQFF.

A few counts support this clonotype. This rearrangement joins TRBV20-1 to TRBJ1-4; D perhaps matches TRBD1 (5 bases). V gave up 0 bases and J gave up 0 bases, with 11 bases separating them. Germline values: CDR1 DFQATT, CDR2 SNEGSKA (reference sequence). The CDR3 loop spans 16 amino acids. In DNA form, the CDR3 reads TGCAGTGCTAGAGATCCCCCGGGGGCAACTAATGAAAAACTGTTTTTT. It yields the protein CSARDPPGATNEKLFF.

This clonotype was detected many times. The chain joins TRBV9 to TRBJ1-6; 8 bases line up with TRBD1. Germline assignment: CDR1 SGDLS and CDR2 YYNGEE. V lost 0 bases and J lost 11; bases outside the gene matches: 7. The CDR3 runs 15 residues. In nucleotides, the CDR3 is TGTGCCAGCAGCGTAGGGGACAGGTCGGGGACACCCCTCCACTTT. Translated: CASSVGDRSGTPLHF.

In the case of this clonotype: This likely traces to a read error, being one base from a far larger clone. This chain connects TRBV7-2 to TRBJ2-5; a weak D match, TRBD2 (5 bases). CDR1 SGHTA and CDR2 FQGNSA come from the germline V gene. V shed 3 bases and J shed 9 bases, with 8 bases lying between them. The CDR3 is 11 amino acids. The CDR3 reads CASSFQEAQYF. CDR3 bases: TGTGCCAGCAGCTTCCAGGAGGCCCAGTACTTC.

In this sample, this clonotype turned up many times. In nucleotides, the CDR3 is TGTGCCAGCAGCTCCCAGGAGACACGAGAGACCCAGTACTTC. Translating gives CASSSQETRETQYF. The V and J genes are TRBV11-3 and TRBJ2-5; no definite D call. The CDR3 totals 14 residues. CDR1 SGHNT and CDR2 YENEEA come from the germline V gene. Trimming shortened V by 4 bases and J by 4 bases, and 13 bases separated the two germline ends.

In this sample, this clonotype turned up many times. This chain's CDR3 is CASTTLGGAHEQYF. In nucleotides, the CDR3 is TGTGCCAGCACCACACTGGGAGGGGCTCACGAGCAGTACTTC. J is TRBJ2-7 and V is TRBV11-2, with 7 bases identical to TRBD2. CDR3 size: 14 residues. The junction had 11 bases not matched to a gene; V was cut back by 7 bases and J by 5 bases. Germline V CDR1 and CDR2: SGHAT, FQNNGV. The complete variable domain, with remaining parts taken from reference TRBV11-2 and TRBJ2-7, reads EAGVAQSPRYKIIEKRQSVAFWCNPISGHATLYWYQQILGQGPKLLIQFQNNGVVDDSQLPKDRFSAERLKGVDSTLKIQPAKLEDSAVYLCASTTLGGAHEQYFGPGTRLTVT.

About this clonotype itself: No conserved phenylalanine or tryptophan ends this CDR3, so it is likely a read error. The chain employs TRBV19 and TRBJ1-2; TRBD1 is a possible D gene (5 bases). This CDR3 contains 11 residues. The germline CDR1 and CDR2 sequences are LNHDA and SQIVND (reference sequence). The ends were cut back, 10 bases at V and 8 bases at J, with 14 bases in the middle. CDR3 sequence: CAIQYGGGYTL. The CDR3 DNA follows: TGTGCCATCCAATACGGGGGAGGCTACACCCTC.

Remarks on this clonotype: A read error is the likely source, as a far larger clone sits one nucleotide away. This chain joins TRBV7-3 and TRBJ2-7, with 11 bases that match TRBD1. CDR1 SGHTA and CDR2 FQGTGA come from the germline V gene. This CDR3 comprises 13 residues. V was clipped by 6 bases and J by 6 bases; unmatched bases: 4. The CDR3 nucleotides read TGTGCCAGCAGTTTCGGGACAGGGGGCGAGCAGTACTTC. The encoded protein is CASSFGTGGEQYF.